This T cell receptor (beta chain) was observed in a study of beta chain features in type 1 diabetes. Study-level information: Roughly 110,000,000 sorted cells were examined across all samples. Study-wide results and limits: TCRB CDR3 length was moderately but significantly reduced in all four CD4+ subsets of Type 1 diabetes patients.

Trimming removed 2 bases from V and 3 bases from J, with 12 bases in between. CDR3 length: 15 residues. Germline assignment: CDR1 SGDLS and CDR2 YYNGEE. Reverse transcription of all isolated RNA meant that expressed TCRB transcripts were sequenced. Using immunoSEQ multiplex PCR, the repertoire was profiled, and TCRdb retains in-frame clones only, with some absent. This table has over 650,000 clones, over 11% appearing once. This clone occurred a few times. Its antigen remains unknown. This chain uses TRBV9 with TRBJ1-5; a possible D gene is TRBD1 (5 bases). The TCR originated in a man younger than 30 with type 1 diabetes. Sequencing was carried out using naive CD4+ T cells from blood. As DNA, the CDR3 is TGTGCCAGCAGCGTCGGGGCAGGCAACAATCAGCCCCAGCATTTT. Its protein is CASSVGAGNNQPQHF.